These 32 T cell receptor beta chains share one sample of origin, sequenced in a study of cytomegalovirus exposure and HLA in healthy donors. Both 60 Vbeta primers and 13 Jbeta primers went into the PCR. Some clones are missing from TCRdb's copy, which holds only in-frame ones; the method was immunoSEQ multiplex PCR. There are some 160,000 clones in the sample; 70% to 85% occur only once, and more than 3% lies in the top ten. The sequenced material came from PBMCs. The receptors originated from a male donor in good health and CMV-seronegative.

This clone occurred once. The chain has TRBV5-4 and TRBJ2-3; D might be TRBD1 (7 bases). The ends were cut back, 5 bases at V and 0 bases at J, with 13 bases in the middle. Germline CDR1 SGHNT, CDR2 YYREEE (reference sequence). CDR3 length: 15 amino acids. In DNA form, the CDR3 reads TGTGCCAGCAGAAATCAGGGGGGTAGCACAGATACGCAGTATTTT. Its protein is CASRNQGGSTDTQYF.

This CDR3 is CASSQGGSGGTNTEAFF. In DNA, the CDR3 is TGTGCCAGCAGCCAAGGGGGTTCAGGGGGCACGAACACTGAAGCTTTCTTT. The gene calls are TRBV7-9 and TRBJ1-1, with TRBD1 identical over 8 bases. With V trimmed by 5 bases and J by 1 base, 12 bases remained unmatched. This CDR3 is 17 amino acids long. From germline, CDR1 is SEHNR and CDR2 FQNEAQ (reference sequence).

The CDR3 sequence: CASSEAFGTGVGGYTF. CDR3 nucleotides: TGTGCCAGCAGTGAAGCCTTCGGGACAGGGGTGGGTGGCTACACCTTC. The V and J genes are TRBV2 and TRBJ1-2, with 10 bases matching TRBD1. The CDR3 spans 16 residues. CDR1 and CDR2 (germline): SNHLY, FYNNEI. V was pared by 0 bases and J by 7 bases, with 8 bases of the junction left unmatched.

This sequence joins TRBV18 and TRBJ1-1; the D gene is possibly TRBD1 (6 bases). The CDR3 contains 15 residues. CDR1 and CDR2 (germline): KGHSH, LQKENI. Trimming stripped 4 bases from V and 4 bases from J, with 16 bases between. This CDR3 reads CASSLSRGGSTEAFF. CDR3 sequence (DNA): TGTGCCAGCTCACTGAGCAGGGGTGGGAGCACTGAAGCTTTCTTT.

V gene TRBV19 combines with J gene TRBJ2-7; 9 bases map to TRBD1. V shed 7 bases, J shed 3 bases, and the junction held 7 bases outside the gene matches. Looked up from germline, CDR1 is LNHDA and CDR2 is SQIVND (reference sequence). The CDR3 runs 14 residues. This CDR3 reads CASTPTGGFYEQYF. CDR3 nucleotide sequence: TGTGCCAGTACCCCTACAGGGGGCTTCTACGAGCAGTACTTC.

This clone was observed a handful of times. This chain uses TRBV4-3 with TRBJ2-5; D might be TRBD2 (6 bases). The length of the CDR3 is 14 residues. Germline CDR1 is LGHNA and CDR2 is YSLEER. The germline V and J ends were trimmed by 0 bases and 9 bases, with 14 bases remaining between them. The CDR3 DNA is TGCGCCAGCAGCCAAGATAGGGGATGGGAGGCCCAGTACTTC. It is translated as CASSQDRGWEAQYF.

This chain connects TRBV27 to TRBJ2-1; TRBD2 aligns across 10 bases. Per the germline V gene, CDR1 is MNHEY and CDR2 is SMNVEV (reference sequence). This CDR3 is built from 15 residues. V gave up 2 bases and J gave up 6 bases; unmatched junction bases: 4. The CDR3 bases are TGTGCCAGCAGTTTAAGCAGCGGGGGGGCCAATGAGCAGTTCTTC. Translation gives CASSLSSGGANEQFF.

The chain has TRBV2 and TRBJ1-5; 7 bases fit TRBD1. V dropped 6 bases and J dropped 0; count of bases not matched to a gene: 5. Germline V gives CDR1 SNHLY, CDR2 FYNNEI. The CDR3 loop spans 15 amino acids. The CDR3 DNA sequence: TGTGCCAGCAGCTCGACAGGGTATAGCAATCAGCCCCAGCATTTT. Protein: CASSSTGYSNQPQHF.

This rearrangement joins TRBV5-5 to TRBJ2-1; D not certain. Trimming took off 7 bases at V and 14 bases at J, with 28 bases between the two ends. The CDR3 totals 15 residues. Germline V gene sequence: CDR1 SGHKS, CDR2 YYEKEE (reference sequence). DNA of the CDR3: TGTGCCAGCCGGTCCTCCCAATACCCCACCATCGGAGAGTTCTTC. Its protein is CASRSSQYPTIGEFF.

The J gene is TRBJ2-3, the V gene TRBV6-5; D is possibly TRBD1 (5 bases). V shed 6 bases and J shed 2 bases, with 15 bases lying between them. This CDR3 has 15 residues. CDR1 MNHEY and CDR2 SVGAGI come from the germline V gene. The CDR3, as DNA: TGTGCCAGCAGAGAATCTGGGGCTATCACAGATACGCAGTATTTT. Encoded protein: CASRESGAITDTQYF.

This clone has only a few counts. The chain has TRBV6-1 and TRBJ2-7; 9 bases match TRBD2. Germline V gene sequence: CDR1 MNHNS, CDR2 SASEGT. The CDR3 extends over 14 amino acids. The ends lost 3 bases at V and 5 bases at J; junction bases unmatched: 5. CDR3: CASSEGLASDEQYF. In DNA form, the CDR3 reads TGTGCCAGCAGTGAGGGACTAGCTTCCGACGAGCAGTACTTC.

The table lists this clone with a few counts. The chain joins TRBV27 to TRBJ2-7, with D hard to call. There are 15 residues in the CDR3. Per the germline V gene, CDR1 is MNHEY and CDR2 is SMNVEV (reference sequence). Between the trimmed V and J ends, which lost 9 bases and 4 bases, there was a span of 22 bases. The CDR3 nucleotides are TGTGCCAGTTGTTTAAAGGAGAAGACGGCATACGAGCAGTACTTC. Translated, it gives CASCLKEKTAYEQYF.

The rearrangement uses TRBV7-2 and TRBJ1-2; D is ambiguous. CDR1 and CDR2 (germline): SGHTA, FQGNSA. The germline V and J ends were trimmed by 2 bases and 7 bases, with 11 bases remaining between them. The CDR3 consists of 13 residues. The CDR3 region has the DNA TGTGCCAGCAGCTTAACGACAACCGCTGGCTACACCTTC. Protein sequence: CASSLTTTAGYTF.

J is TRBJ2-5 and V is TRBV6-1; TRBD1 matches at 9 bases. The closer fit of TRBJ2-7 to the DNA end suggests the J call may be wrong. The CDR3 has 15 amino acids. Per germline, CDR1 MNHNS and CDR2 SASEGT. The CDR3 region has the DNA TGTGCCAGCAGTGAAGATGGGACAGGGTTCTACGAGCAGTACTTC. It yields the protein CASSEDGTGFYEQYF.

The chain carries TRBV4-3 and TRBJ2-7, with a tentative D call TRBD2 (6 bases). The germline V gene has CDR1 LGHNA and CDR2 YSLEER. The CDR3 loop spans 16 amino acids. V was pared by 0 bases and J by 5 bases, with 17 bases between. The CDR3 DNA follows: TGCGCCAGCAGCCAAGATCCCTACGGGGGAGCGGACGAGCAGTACTTC. This codes for CASSQDPYGGADEQYF.

This clone occurred once. The genes are TRBV7-9 and TRBJ2-7; D may be TRBD2 (6 bases). Trimming cost V 4 bases and J 5 bases, with 9 bases left between them. CDR3 size: 12 residues. Germline CDR1 reads SEHNR; CDR2 reads FQNEAQ (reference sequence). CDR3 sequence reads: CASSSRRDEQYF. CDR3 in DNA: TGTGCCAGCAGCTCGCGGAGGGACGAGCAGTACTTC. Variable domain in full (rest from reference TRBV7-9 and TRBJ2-7): DTGVSQNPRHKITKRGQNVTFRCDPISEHNRLYWYRQTLGQGPEFLTYFQNEAQLEKSRLLSDRFSAERPKGSFSTLEIQRTEQGDSAMYLCASSSRRDEQYFGPGTRLTVT.

The rearrangement uses TRBV10-3 and TRBJ2-5, with 8 bases identical to TRBD2. Germline V gene lookup returns CDR1 ENHRY and CDR2 SYGVKD. The CDR3 length is 15 residues. Losses at the gene ends were 1 base for V and 5 bases for J; bases not matched to a gene: 6. CDR3 in DNA: TGTGCCATCAGTGAGTGGTCGGGAGGGCCGGAGACCCAGTACTTC. It specifies CAISEWSGGPETQYF.

V gene TRBV7-2 combines with J gene TRBJ1-1; TRBD1 might be the D (6 bases). The CDR3 has 17 amino acids. V was clipped by 5 bases and J by 0 bases, with 19 bases between them. Germline V lookup: CDR1 SGHTA, CDR2 FQGNSA. In nucleotides, the CDR3 is TGTGCCAGCAGCCAGCACACCTCTGGGACAATGAACACTGAAGCTTTCTTT. It codes for CASSQHTSGTMNTEAFF.

This clone was seen more than once but under ten times. The genes are TRBV2 and TRBJ1-2; TRBD1 is a possible D gene (6 bases). This CDR3 is 16 amino acids long. Germline loops: CDR1 SNHLY, CDR2 FYNNEI. Trimming removed 5 bases at V and 13 bases at J, with 29 bases between. CDR3 protein: CASSRGNPGTLGLRTF. Here the CDR3 DNA reads TGTGCCAGCAGTCGAGGCAACCCCGGGACACTGGGTCTACGCACCTTC.

Worth noting for this clone: The same CDR3 is also encoded by other DNA sequences in this sample. The V call is TRBV4-1, the J call TRBJ1-5; no firm D call. Germline V gene lookup returns CDR1 MGHRA and CDR2 YSYEKL. The V gene lost 2 bases and the J gene lost 1 base, with 12 bases spanning the gap. The CDR3 totals 16 residues. The CDR3: CASSQTYARSNQPQHF. Written as DNA, the CDR3 is TGCGCCAGCAGCCAAACATATGCCAGGAGCAATCAGCCCCAGCATTTT.

J is TRBJ2-7 and V is TRBV27; 7 bases match TRBD1. Germline trimming cut 1 base from V and 0 bases from J; bases unmatched to any gene: 3. CDR3 length: 15 residues. CDR1 MNHEY and CDR2 SMNVEV come from the germline V gene (reference sequence). DNA of the CDR3: TGTGCCAGCAGTTTATGGGCAGGGGGCTCCTACGAGCAGTACTTC. This sequence encodes CASSLWAGGSYEQYF.

The chain combines TRBV21-1 with TRBJ1-2; TRBD1 is the table's D call, not checked against the DNA. TRBV21-1 is marked as a pseudogene. This CDR3 contains 16 residues. In DNA form, the CDR3 reads TGTGCCAGCAGCAAAGGGGTAGGCCAGGGCCCTTATGGCTACACCTTC. Residues: CASSKGVGQGPYGYTF.

The chain uses TRBV4-1 and TRBJ2-5, with 10 bases that match TRBD1. Near its end, the DNA agrees better with TRBJ2-7, so the J call may be wrong. The V gene's germline CDR1 is MGHRA and CDR2 YSYEKL. This CDR3 region has 14 residues. The CDR3 region is CASSSRDRGYEQYF. In nucleotides, the CDR3 is TGCGCCAGCAGCTCTCGGGACAGGGGCTACGAGCAGTACTTC.

The rearrangement joins TRBV7-9 to TRBJ2-5; 7 nucleotides match TRBD1. The CDR3 covers 14 residues. Germline V gives CDR1 SEHNR, CDR2 FQNEAQ (reference sequence). J was trimmed by 1 base and V by 5 bases; bases with no gene match: 4. The CDR3 reads CASSLRTGQETQYF. DNA for the CDR3: TGTGCCAGCAGCCTCCGGACAGGCCAAGAGACCCAGTACTTC.

The rearrangement joins TRBV6-5 to TRBJ1-2; tentative D call: TRBD1 (6 bases). The CDR3 spans 14 residues. The V gene's germline CDR1 is MNHEY and CDR2 SVGAGI. The germline V and J ends were trimmed by 2 bases and 4 bases, with 11 bases remaining between them. The DNA of the CDR3 is TGTGCCAGCAGTTACGCAGGGGCCGGCTATGGCTACACCTTC. Translating gives CASSYAGAGYGYTF.

The chain joins TRBV7-2 to TRBJ1-3; TRBD1 might be the D (5 bases). Germline CDR1 and CDR2: SGHTA and FQGNSA. The V and J ends lost 6 bases and 0 bases respectively, with 15 bases between them. The CDR3 totals 16 residues. CDR3 residues: CASSSWWGGSGNTIYF. Here the CDR3 DNA reads TGTGCCAGCAGTTCTTGGTGGGGGGGCTCTGGAAACACCATATATTTT.

The chain combines TRBV19 with TRBJ2-2, with TRBD1 as a possible D gene (5 bases). CDR3 length: 14 amino acids. Germline values: CDR1 LNHDA, CDR2 SQIVND (reference sequence). Between the trimmed V and J ends, which lost 6 bases and 0 bases, there was a span of 8 bases. The CDR3 nucleotides read TGTGCCAGTAGGACAGCAACGAACACCGGGGAGCTGTTTTTT. It yields the protein CASRTATNTGELFF.

Points on this clone: Other nucleotide sequences in the sample specify the same CDR3. The chain joins TRBV5-6 to TRBJ1-5; maybe TRBD1 (5 bases). V lost 4 bases and J lost 0, with 11 bases in between. CDR3 size: 15 residues. CDR1 is SGHDT, CDR2 YYEEEE, per germline. CDR3 bases: TGTGCCAGCAGCCCGGGGGGATATAGCAATCAGCCCCAGCATTTT. Amino acid sequence: CASSPGGYSNQPQHF.

V usage is TRBV6-5 and J usage is TRBJ1-1, with a weak D call TRBD1 (5 bases). V was pared by 5 bases and J by 3 bases, with 10 bases between. Germline CDR1 is MNHEY and CDR2 is SVGAGI. The CDR3 is 13 amino acids. This chain's CDR3 is CASSATGDTEAFF. The CDR3 bases are TGTGCCAGCAGTGCAACGGGGGACACTGAAGCTTTCTTT.

This chain uses TRBV7-8 with TRBJ1-2; TRBD1 is a possible D gene (5 bases). The CDR3 is 13 amino acids. V was cut by 4 bases and J by 2 bases, with 8 bases left in between. In germline, CDR1 is SGHVS, CDR2 FQNEAQ. The CDR3 here is CASSSPGNYGYTF. In DNA, the CDR3 is TGTGCCAGCAGCTCCCCAGGGAACTATGGCTACACCTTC.

The table lists this clone with a few counts. The CDR3 protein is CAISGARRGRDDYGYTF. DNA for the CDR3: TGTGCCATCAGTGGGGCTCGGCGGGGCCGAGATGACTATGGCTACACCTTC. The chain recombines TRBV10-3 with TRBJ1-2; tentative D call: TRBD1 (5 bases). This CDR3 region has 17 residues. The germline V and J ends were trimmed by 4 bases and 3 bases, with 21 bases remaining between them. In germline, CDR1 is ENHRY, CDR2 SYGVKD.

The chain combines TRBV2 with TRBJ2-3; TRBD2 matches at 10 bases. V was clipped by 6 bases and J by 3 bases; unmatched bases: 3. CDR3 length: 14 amino acids. Germline V gene data show CDR1 as SNHLY and CDR2 as FYNNEI. Written as DNA, the CDR3 is TGTGCCAGCAGGCCGGGACTAGCGACAGATACGCAGTATTTT. Translation: CASRPGLATDTQYF.